A single TCR beta chain is shown here with its context. The antigen remains undetermined. The data were taken from a study of vaccination and CD4 T cells after COVID-19. Across the whole study: Spike peptides, overlapping and drawn from SARS-CoV-2, HCoV-NL63, HCoV-OC43 and HCoV-229E, were used to stimulate cells. Overall study findings and caveats: There was no significant change from roughly 22 to 38 median reactive clonotypes.

Between the trimmed V and J ends, which lost 9 bases and 5 bases, there was a span of 19 bases. The CDR3 runs 14 residues. CDR1 and CDR2 from the germline V gene are LGHDT and YNNKEL (reference sequence). Sequencing of DNA taken from cultured CD4+ T cells relied on the Oncomine TCR Beta short-read assay. TCRdb used MiXCR to reprocess the PCR reads, holding one entry per CDR3 protein. The sample has about 18,000 distinct CDR3 sequences, roughly two fifths seen once. Treatment specified: roughly 10-day PBMC culture with coronavirus spike peptide pools or control peptides (ViraFEST assay). PCR tests turned positive between March and December 2020, before US Alpha, Beta and Delta variants.

The chain combines TRBV3-1 with TRBJ2-5, with D perhaps TRBD2 (7 bases). This clonotype was obtained from a human donor who had recovered from COVID-19. Sequenced input: CD4+ T cells from blood, cultured in vitro. Here the CDR3 DNA reads TGTGCCAGTTCTGGGGGGGGCCCAGGGGAGACCCAGTACTTC. As protein: CASSGGGPGETQYF.